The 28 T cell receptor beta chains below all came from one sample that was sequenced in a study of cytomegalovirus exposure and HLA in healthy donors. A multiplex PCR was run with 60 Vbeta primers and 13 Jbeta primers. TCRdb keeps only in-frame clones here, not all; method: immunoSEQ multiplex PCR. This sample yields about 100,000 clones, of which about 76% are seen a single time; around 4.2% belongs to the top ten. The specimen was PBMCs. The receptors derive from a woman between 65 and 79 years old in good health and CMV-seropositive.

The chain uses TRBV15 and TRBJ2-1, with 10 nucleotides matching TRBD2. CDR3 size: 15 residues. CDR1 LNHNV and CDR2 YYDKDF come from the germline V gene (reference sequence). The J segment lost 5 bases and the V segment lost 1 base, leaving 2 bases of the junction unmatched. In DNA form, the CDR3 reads TGTGCCACCAGCAGAGCAACTAGCGGGAACAATGAGCAGTTCTTC. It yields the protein CATSRATSGNNEQFF.

CDR3 coding DNA: TGTGCCAGCTCACCCCGACAGGACTCCTACGAGCAGTACTTC. Translating gives CASSPRQDSYEQYF. The chain carries TRBV18 and TRBJ2-7; perhaps TRBD1 as D (6 bases). V was cut by 3 bases and J by 0 bases, with 9 bases left in between. The CDR3 sequence is 14 residues long. Germline loops: CDR1 KGHSH, CDR2 LQKENI.

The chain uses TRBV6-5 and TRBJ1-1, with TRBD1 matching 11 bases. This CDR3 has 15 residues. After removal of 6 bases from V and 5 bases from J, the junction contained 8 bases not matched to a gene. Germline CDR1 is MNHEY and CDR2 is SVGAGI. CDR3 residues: CASRADRGRETEAFF. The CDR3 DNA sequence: TGTGCCAGCAGGGCGGACAGGGGGCGGGAAACTGAAGCTTTCTTT.

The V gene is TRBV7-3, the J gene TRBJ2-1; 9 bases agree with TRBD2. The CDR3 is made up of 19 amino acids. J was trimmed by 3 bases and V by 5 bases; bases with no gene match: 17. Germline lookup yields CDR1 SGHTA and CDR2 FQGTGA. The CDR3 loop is CASSPSSSGTSKRYNEQFF. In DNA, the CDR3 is TGTGCCAGCAGCCCCTCTTCATCCGGGACTAGCAAACGCTACAATGAGCAGTTCTTC.

CDR3 DNA sequence: TGTGCCAGCAGCGTAATTCGACTAGCGGAGCCTTACAATGAGCAGTTCTTC. It yields the protein CASSVIRLAEPYNEQFF. The chain joins TRBV9 to TRBJ2-1; 9 bases fit TRBD2. J was trimmed by 4 bases and V by 1 base; bases with no gene match: 9. The CDR3 totals 17 residues. CDR1 is SGDLS, CDR2 YYNGEE, per germline.

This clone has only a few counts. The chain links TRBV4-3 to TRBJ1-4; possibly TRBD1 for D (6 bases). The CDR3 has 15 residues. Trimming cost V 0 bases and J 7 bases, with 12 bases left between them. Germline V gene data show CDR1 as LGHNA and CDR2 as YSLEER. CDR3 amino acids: CASSQDQQGSEKLFF. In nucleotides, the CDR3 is TGCGCCAGCAGCCAAGACCAACAGGGAAGTGAAAAACTGTTTTTT.

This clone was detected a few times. CDR3 in amino acids: CASSPGSSANTGELFF. The CDR3 region has the DNA TGCGCCAGCAGCCCCGGTAGCAGCGCGAACACCGGGGAGCTGTTTTTT. The chain links TRBV4-3 to TRBJ2-2; D is ambiguous. Per germline, CDR1 LGHNA and CDR2 YSLEER. The V end was cut by 4 bases, the J end by 0 bases, with 12 bases between. CDR3 length equals 16 residues.

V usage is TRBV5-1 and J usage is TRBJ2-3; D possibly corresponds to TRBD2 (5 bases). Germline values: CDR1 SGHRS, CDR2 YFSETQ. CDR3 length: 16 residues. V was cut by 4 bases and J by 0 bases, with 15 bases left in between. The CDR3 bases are TGCGCCAGCAGCGGGGATGGGAGTCTTAGCACAGATACGCAGTATTTT. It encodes CASSGDGSLSTDTQYF.

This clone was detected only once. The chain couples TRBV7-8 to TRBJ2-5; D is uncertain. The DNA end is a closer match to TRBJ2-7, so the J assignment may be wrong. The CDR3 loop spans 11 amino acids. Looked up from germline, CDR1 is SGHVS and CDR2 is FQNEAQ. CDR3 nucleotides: TGTGCCAGCAGCTCGTACTACGAGCAGTACTTC. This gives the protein CASSSYYEQYF.

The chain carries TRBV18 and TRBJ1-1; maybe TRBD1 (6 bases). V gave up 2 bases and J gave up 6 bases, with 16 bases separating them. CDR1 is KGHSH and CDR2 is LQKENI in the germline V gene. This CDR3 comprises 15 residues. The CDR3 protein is CASSPAGQWGPEAFF. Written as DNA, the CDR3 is TGTGCCAGCTCACCAGCCGGACAGTGGGGCCCTGAAGCTTTCTTT.

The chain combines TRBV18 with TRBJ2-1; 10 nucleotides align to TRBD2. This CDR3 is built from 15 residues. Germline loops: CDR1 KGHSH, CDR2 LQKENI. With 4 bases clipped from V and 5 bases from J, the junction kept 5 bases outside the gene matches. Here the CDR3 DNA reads TGTGCCAGCTCACTGGGACTAGCGCAGAACAATGAGCAGTTCTTC. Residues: CASSLGLAQNNEQFF. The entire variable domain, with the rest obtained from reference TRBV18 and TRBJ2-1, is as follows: NAGVMQNPRHLVRRRGQEARLRCSPMKGHSHVYWYRQLPEEGLKFMVYLQKENIIDESGMPKERFSAEFPKEGPSILRIQQVVRGDSAAYFCASSLGLAQNNEQFFGPGTRLTVL.

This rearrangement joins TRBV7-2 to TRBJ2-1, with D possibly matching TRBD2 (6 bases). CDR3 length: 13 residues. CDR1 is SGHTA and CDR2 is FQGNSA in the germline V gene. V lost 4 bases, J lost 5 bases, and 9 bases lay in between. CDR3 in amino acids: CASSWGTDNEQFF. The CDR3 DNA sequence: TGTGCCAGCAGCTGGGGGACTGACAATGAGCAGTTCTTC.

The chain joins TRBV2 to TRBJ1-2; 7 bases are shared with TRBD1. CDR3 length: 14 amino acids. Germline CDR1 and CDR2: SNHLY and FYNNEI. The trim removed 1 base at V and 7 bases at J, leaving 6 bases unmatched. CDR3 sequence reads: CASSEDRTGSGYTF. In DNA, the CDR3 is TGTGCCAGCAGTGAAGATCGGACAGGCTCTGGCTACACCTTC.

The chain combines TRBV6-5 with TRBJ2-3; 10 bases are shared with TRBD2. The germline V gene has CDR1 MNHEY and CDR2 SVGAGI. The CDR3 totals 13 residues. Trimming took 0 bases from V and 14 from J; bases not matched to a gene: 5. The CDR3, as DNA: TGTGCCAGCAGTTACTCAGCGGGAGGGGGGGTGTATTTT. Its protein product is CASSYSAGGGVYF.

CDR3 sequence: CASRLSSGETQYF. The CDR3 DNA reads TGTGCCAGCAGACTATCTAGCGGTGAGACCCAGTACTTC. The chain combines TRBV7-2 with TRBJ2-5; TRBD2 agrees at 7 bases. CDR1 and CDR2 (germline): SGHTA, FQGNSA. There are 13 residues in the CDR3. J was trimmed by 5 bases and V by 6 bases; bases with no gene match: 6.

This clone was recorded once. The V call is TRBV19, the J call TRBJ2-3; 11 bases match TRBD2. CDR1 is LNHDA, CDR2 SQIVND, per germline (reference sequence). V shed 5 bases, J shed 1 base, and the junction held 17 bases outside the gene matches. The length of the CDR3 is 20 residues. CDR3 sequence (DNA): TGTGCCAGTAGTCTCGGACTAGCGGGTCTGAGGGGTCTGGGCACAGATACGCAGTATTTT. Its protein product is CASSLGLAGLRGLGTDTQYF.

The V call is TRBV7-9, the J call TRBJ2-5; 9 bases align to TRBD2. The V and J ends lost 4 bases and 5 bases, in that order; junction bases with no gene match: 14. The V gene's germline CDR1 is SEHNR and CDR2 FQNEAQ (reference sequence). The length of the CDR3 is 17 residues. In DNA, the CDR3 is TGTGCCAGCAGCTCCTCCCAGGGGCGGGAGGGCCTGGAGACCCAGTACTTC. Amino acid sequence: CASSSSQGREGLETQYF.

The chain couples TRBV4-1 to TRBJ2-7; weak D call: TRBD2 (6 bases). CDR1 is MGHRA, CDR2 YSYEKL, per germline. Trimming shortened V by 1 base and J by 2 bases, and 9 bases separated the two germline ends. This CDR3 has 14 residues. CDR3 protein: CASSQGRGAYEQYF. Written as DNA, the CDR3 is TGCGCCAGCAGCCAAGGGAGGGGAGCCTACGAGCAGTACTTC.

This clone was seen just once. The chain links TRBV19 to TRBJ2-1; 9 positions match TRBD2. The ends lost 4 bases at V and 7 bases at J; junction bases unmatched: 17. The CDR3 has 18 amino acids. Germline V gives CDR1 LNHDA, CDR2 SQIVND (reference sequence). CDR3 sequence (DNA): TGTGCCAGTAGTAACCCCAATCTGGGTAGCGGGAGTGCGAATGAGCAGTTCTTC. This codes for CASSNPNLGSGSANEQFF.

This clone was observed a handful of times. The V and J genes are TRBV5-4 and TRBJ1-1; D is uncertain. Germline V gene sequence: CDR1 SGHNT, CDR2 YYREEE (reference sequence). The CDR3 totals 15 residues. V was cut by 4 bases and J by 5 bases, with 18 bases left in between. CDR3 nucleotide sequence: TGTGCCAGCAGCCAAGAAGCGGCCAGAGAGACTGAAGCTTTCTTT. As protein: CASSQEAARETEAFF.

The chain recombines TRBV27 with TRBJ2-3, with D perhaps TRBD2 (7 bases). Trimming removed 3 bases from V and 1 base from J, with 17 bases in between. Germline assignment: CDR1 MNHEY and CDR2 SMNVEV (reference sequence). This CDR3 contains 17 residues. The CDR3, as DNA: TGTGCCAGCAGTTTGAGGGGGGGGGAACCCCGCACAGATACGCAGTATTTT. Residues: CASSLRGGEPRTDTQYF.

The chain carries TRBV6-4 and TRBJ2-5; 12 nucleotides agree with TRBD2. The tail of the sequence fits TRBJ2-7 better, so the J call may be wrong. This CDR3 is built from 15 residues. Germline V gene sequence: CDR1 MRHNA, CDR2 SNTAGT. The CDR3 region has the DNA TGTGCCAGCGCCAAGACTAGCGGGAGTTCCTACGAGCAGTACTTC. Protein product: CASAKTSGSSYEQYF.

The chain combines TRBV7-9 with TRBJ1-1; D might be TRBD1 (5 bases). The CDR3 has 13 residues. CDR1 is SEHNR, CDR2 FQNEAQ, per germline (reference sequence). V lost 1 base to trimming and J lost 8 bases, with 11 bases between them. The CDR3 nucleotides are TGTGCCAGCAGCTTAGTACCCGGGGGGGAAGCTTTCTTT. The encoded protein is CASSLVPGGEAFF.

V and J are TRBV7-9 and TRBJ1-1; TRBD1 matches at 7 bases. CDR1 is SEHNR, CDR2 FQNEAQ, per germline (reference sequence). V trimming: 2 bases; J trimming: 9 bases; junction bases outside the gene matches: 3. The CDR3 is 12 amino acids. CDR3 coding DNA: TGTGCCAGCAGCTTACAGGGGGAGCAAGCTTTCTTT. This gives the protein CASSLQGEQAFF.

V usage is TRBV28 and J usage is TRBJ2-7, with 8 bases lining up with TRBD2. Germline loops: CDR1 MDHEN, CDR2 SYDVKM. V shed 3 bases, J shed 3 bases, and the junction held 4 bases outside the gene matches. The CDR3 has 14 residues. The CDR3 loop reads CASSFQLADYEQYF. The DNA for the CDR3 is TGTGCCAGCAGTTTTCAACTAGCGGACTACGAGCAGTACTTC.

The CDR3 DNA reads TGCGCCAGCAGCCCCCCTACCCCCGGGGCCAACGTCCTGACTTTC. Translation gives CASSPPTPGANVLTF. The J gene is TRBJ2-6, the V gene TRBV5-1; D gene unclear. Germline V gene sequence: CDR1 SGHRS, CDR2 YFSETQ. Between the trimmed V and J ends, which lost 4 bases and 4 bases, there was a span of 12 bases. The CDR3 totals 15 residues.

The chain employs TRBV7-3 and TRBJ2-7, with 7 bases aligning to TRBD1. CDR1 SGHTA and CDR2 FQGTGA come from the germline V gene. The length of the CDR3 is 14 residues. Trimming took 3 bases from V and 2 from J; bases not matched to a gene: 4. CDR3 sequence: CASSFNRGPYEQYF. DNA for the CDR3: TGTGCCAGCAGCTTCAACAGGGGCCCCTACGAGCAGTACTTC.

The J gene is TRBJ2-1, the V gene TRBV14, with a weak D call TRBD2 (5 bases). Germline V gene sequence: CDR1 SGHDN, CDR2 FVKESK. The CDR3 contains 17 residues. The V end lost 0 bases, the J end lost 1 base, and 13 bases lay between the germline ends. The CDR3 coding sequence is TGTGCCAGCAGCCAAGATTGGTCTGGGGAGTCCTACAATGAGCAGTTCTTC. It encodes CASSQDWSGESYNEQFF.